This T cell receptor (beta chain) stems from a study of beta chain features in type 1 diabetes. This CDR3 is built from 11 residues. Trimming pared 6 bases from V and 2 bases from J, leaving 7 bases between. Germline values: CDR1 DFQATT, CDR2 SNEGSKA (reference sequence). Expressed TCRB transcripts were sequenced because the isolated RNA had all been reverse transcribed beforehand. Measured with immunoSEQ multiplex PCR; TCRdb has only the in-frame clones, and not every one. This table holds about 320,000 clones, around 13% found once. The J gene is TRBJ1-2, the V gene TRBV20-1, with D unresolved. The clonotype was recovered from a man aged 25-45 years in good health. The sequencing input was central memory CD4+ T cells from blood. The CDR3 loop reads CSASVNYGYTF. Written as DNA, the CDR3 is TGCAGTGCATCGGTGAACTATGGCTACACCTTC.